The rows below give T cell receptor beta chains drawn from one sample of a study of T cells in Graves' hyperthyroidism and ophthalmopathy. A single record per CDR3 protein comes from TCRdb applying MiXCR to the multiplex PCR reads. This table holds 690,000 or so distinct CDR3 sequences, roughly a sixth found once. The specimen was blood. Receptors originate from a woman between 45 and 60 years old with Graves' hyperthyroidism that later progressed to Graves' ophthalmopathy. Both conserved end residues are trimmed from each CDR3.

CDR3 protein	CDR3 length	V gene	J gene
ASSQARHPGTYGTEAF	16	TRBV4-1	TRBJ1-1
SLDNGGYT	8	TRBV20-1	TRBJ1-2
ASSLGEGVRNEKLF	14	TRBV12-3/TRBV12-4	TRBJ1-4
ASSQDYGGASDEAF	14	TRBV14	TRBJ1-1
ASRGQANTGELF	12	TRBV2	TRBJ2-2
ASSEARGTPLH	11	TRBV6-1	TRBJ1-6
ASSLSNRGHEQF	12	TRBV7-9	TRBJ2-1
SARSPGGNTEAF	12	TRBV20-1	TRBJ1-1
ASSIRDRVLY	10	TRBV13	TRBJ2-5
ASSQVQDATGELF	13	TRBV3-1	TRBJ2-2
ASSWGQGLNTEAF	13	TRBV5-1	TRBJ1-1
ASSVDGAEGTDTQY	14	TRBV9	TRBJ2-3